The 14 T cell receptor beta chains below were found in one sample sequenced in a study of human T cells and chemical hapten exposure. One entry per CDR3 protein results from TCRdb running MiXCR on the RACE reads. Seen here are a few hundred thousand distinct CDR3 sequences, 5.5% observed once, and the top ten hold under 9.5%. The time point here: pre-sensitization, week 0. Treatment indicated: therapeutic diphenylcyclopropenone sensitization with weekly scalp DPC. The source was whole blood, collected in connection with sensitization to the hapten diphenylcyclopropenone (DPC). The receptor source for this set is a young woman with alopecia areata. Some clones in this sample may be carry-over from other donors' samples.

This clonotype was counted many times. The chain couples TRBV12-3 or TRBV12-4 to TRBJ1-6; D is unclear. The CDR3 is 13 residues long. The V end was cut by 3 bases, the J end by 13 bases, with 13 bases between. The CDR3 loop is CASSFSPRYPLHF. The DNA of the CDR3 is TGTGCCAGCAGTTTTAGTCCTCGGTACCCCCTCCACTTT.

The chain combines TRBV9 with TRBJ2-1; D is possibly TRBD2 (6 bases). The CDR3 spans 16 residues. Trimming took off 0 bases at V and 5 bases at J, with 15 bases between the two ends. Germline loops: CDR1 SGDLS, CDR2 YYNGEE. The CDR3 region has the DNA TGTGCCAGCAGCGTAGAGGTGCGGGGAGATAACAATGAGCAGTTCTTC. It yields the protein CASSVEVRGDNNEQFF.

This clonotype was picked up a small number of times. The chain carries TRBV12-3 or TRBV12-4 and TRBJ1-2; a possible D gene is TRBD1 (5 bases). V gave up 3 bases and J gave up 8 bases, with 13 bases separating them. This CDR3 contains 13 residues. The CDR3 DNA follows: TGTGCCAGCAGTTTCTGGGGGGGAGGCGGCTACACCTTC. Protein: CASSFWGGGGYTF.

This clonotype came up many times. The chain employs TRBV6-5 and TRBJ2-5; 9 nucleotides line up with TRBD1. This CDR3 spans 15 amino acids. J lost 5 bases, V lost 2 bases, and 6 bases had no gene match. The germline gives CDR1 MNHEY, CDR2 SVGAGI. The CDR3 region has the DNA TGTGCCAGCAGTTACAAGGGGGACAGGGCTGAGACCCAGTACTTC. Translating gives CASSYKGDRAETQYF.

This clonotype was counted ten times or more. This chain uses TRBV20-1 with TRBJ1-1; 11 bases match TRBD1. After removal of 6 bases from V and 3 bases from J, the junction contained 9 bases not matched to a gene. Germline CDR1 is DFQATT and CDR2 is SNEGSKA (reference sequence). The CDR3 sequence is 15 residues long. The CDR3, as DNA: TGCAGTGCCCCCAGGACAGGGGGCGCGGACACTGAAGCTTTCTTT. Protein sequence: CSAPRTGGADTEAFF.

The chain is built from TRBV28 and TRBJ1-2; 7 bases align to TRBD1. CDR3 size: 15 residues. CDR1 MDHEN and CDR2 SYDVKM come from the germline V gene. The V segment lost 4 bases and the J segment 5 bases; nucleotides outside the gene matches: 10. The CDR3 DNA reads TGTGCCAGCAGTTGGGACAGTCGGGGGTCATATGGCTACACCTTC. Its protein product is CASSWDSRGSYGYTF.

This clonotype was observed at least ten times. This chain connects TRBV2 to TRBJ2-1; 7 bases are a match to TRBD2. V trimming: 4 bases; J trimming: 6 bases; junction bases outside the gene matches: 3. The CDR3 is 13 residues long. Looked up from germline, CDR1 is SNHLY and CDR2 is FYNNEI. CDR3 coding DNA: TGTGCCAGCAGTGGGGACTACTTCAATGAGCAGTTCTTC. It encodes CASSGDYFNEQFF.

In this sample, this clonotype turned up many times. V and J are TRBV4-2 and TRBJ2-7; D call uncertain. V lost 1 base and J 0 bases, leaving 13 bases between the germline ends. Germline V CDR1 and CDR2: LGHNA, YNFKEQ. This CDR3 comprises 16 residues. The CDR3 loop reads CASSQGPAVSSYEQYF. CDR3 nucleotide sequence: TGTGCCAGCAGCCAAGGCCCCGCGGTTAGCTCCTACGAGCAGTACTTC.

Only a few counts were recorded for this clonotype. The gene calls are TRBV6-2 or TRBV6-3 and TRBJ2-6; 7 bases are a match to TRBD1. V trimming: 6 bases; J trimming: 0 bases; junction bases outside the gene matches: 8. Germline lookup yields CDR1 MNHEY and CDR2 SVGEGT. CDR3 length equals 17 residues. The CDR3 region has the DNA TGTGCCAGCAGCCAGCAGGGGGACGGCTCTGGGGCCAACGTCCTGACTTTC. As protein: CASSQQGDGSGANVLTF.

This clonotype was counted a few times. This chain connects TRBV9 to TRBJ2-3, with 15 nucleotides matching TRBD2. The V segment lost 4 bases and the J segment 0 bases; nucleotides outside the gene matches: 12. The CDR3 contains 20 residues. CDR1 is SGDLS and CDR2 is YYNGEE in the germline V gene. CDR3 nucleotide sequence: TGTGCCAGCAGCTCCAGGACTAGCGGGGGGGCTAGATCTAGCACAGATACGCAGTATTTT. Its translation: CASSSRTSGGARSSTDTQYF.

On this clonotype: The conserved closing phenylalanine or tryptophan is absent in this CDR3, likely reflecting a read error. The chain joins TRBV28 to TRBJ2-1, with D perhaps matching TRBD1 (6 bases). V lost 5 bases and J 2 bases, leaving 13 bases between the germline ends. The CDR3 covers 15 residues. From germline, CDR1 is MDHEN and CDR2 SYDVKM. The CDR3 DNA is TGTGCCAGCAGTCCCGGGGACAAAACCTACAATGAGCAGTTCATC. This gives the protein CASSPGDKTYNEQFI.

This clonotype was seen at least ten times. J is TRBJ1-5 and V is TRBV3-1; D uncertain. Germline V CDR1 and CDR2: LGHDT, YNNKEL (reference sequence). Trimming pared 0 bases from V and 7 bases from J, leaving 7 bases between. This CDR3 spans 13 amino acids. Here the CDR3 DNA reads TGTGCCAGCAGCCAAGAAGAGGCCCAGCCCCAGCATTTT. It yields the protein CASSQEEAQPQHF.

The V gene is TRBV12-3 or TRBV12-4, the J gene TRBJ2-5; 9 bases map to TRBD2. CDR3 length: 15 residues. J lost 5 bases, V lost 3 bases, and 7 bases had no gene match. Written as DNA, the CDR3 is TGTGCCAGCAGTTTTCTAGCGGGGACGCTGGAGACCCAGTACTTC. Protein product: CASSFLAGTLETQYF.

V usage is TRBV6-2 or TRBV6-3 and J usage is TRBJ2-3; TRBD1 might be the D (5 bases). This CDR3 contains 16 residues. V was clipped by 6 bases and J by 0 bases, with 16 bases between them. In germline, CDR1 is MNHEY, CDR2 SVGEGT. The DNA of the CDR3 is TGTGCCAGCAGCGCGAGACAGACACCTAGCACAGATACGCAGTATTTT. Its protein product is CASSARQTPSTDTQYF.